These 18 T cell receptor beta chains originate from one sample sequenced in a study. Tregs were sorted as CD4+CD25+CD127-/low cells. From the 5' RACE reads, TCRdb called clonotypes with MiXCR, one entry per CDR3 protein. This sample yields over 25,000 distinct CDR3 sequences, of which about a quarter are seen a single time; less than 2.5% belongs to the top ten. Sequencing was performed on tumor-infiltrating Tregs sorted from the breast tumor. Every receptor here comes from a female donor with breast cancer.

A note on this clonotype: Because the CDR3 is missing its conserved closing phenylalanine or tryptophan, this is likely a read error. CDR3 sequence reads: CASNRGVGPLHV. CDR3 coding DNA: TGTGCCAGCAATCGGGGGGTTGGACCCCTCCACGTT. The chain links TRBV25-1 to TRBJ1-6; D possibly corresponds to TRBD1 (5 bases). Between the trimmed V and J ends, which lost 7 bases and 12 bases, there was a span of 13 bases. Germline CDR1 reads MGHDK; CDR2 reads SYGVNS. The CDR3 has 12 amino acids.

On this clonotype itself: A much larger clone sits a single nucleotide away, making a read error possible. The V and J genes are TRBV6-1 and TRBJ1-2, with D unclear. The CDR3 consists of 14 residues. Germline V gene data show CDR1 as MNHNS and CDR2 as SASEGT. The CDR3 region is CASSEKAGPYGFTF. The CDR3 bases are TGTGCCAGCAGTGAAAAGGCTGGACCCTATGGCTTCACCTTC.

The CDR3 bases are TGCAGTGCTAGACAGGGGAGGAGTGGCTACACCTTC. It yields the protein CSARQGRSGYTF. This chain connects TRBV20-1 to TRBJ1-2, with a weak D call TRBD1 (6 bases). Germline assignment: CDR1 DFQATT and CDR2 SNEGSKA (reference sequence). Trimming left V 2 bases short and J 7 bases short, with 11 bases between. This CDR3 has 12 amino acids.

This clonotype was recorded at least ten times. V is TRBV20-1 and J is TRBJ2-7; either TRBD1 or TRBD2 may supply D (5 bases each). The germline V gene encodes CDR1 DFQATT and CDR2 SNEGSKA (reference sequence). The CDR3 runs to 13 residues. With 3 bases removed from V and 1 base from J, the gap between germline ends came to 10 bases. CDR3 nucleotides: TGCAGTGCTAGTTGGGACGCTTCCTACGAGCAGTACTTC. It specifies CSASWDASYEQYF.

This clonotype has ten or more counts. This chain connects TRBV7-8 to TRBJ1-2, with D unresolved. From germline, CDR1 is SGHVS and CDR2 FQNEAQ. The CDR3 consists of 14 residues. V gave up 5 bases and J gave up 4 bases, with 14 bases separating them. The CDR3 here is CASSPRTVGYGYTF. CDR3 sequence (DNA): TGTGCCAGCAGCCCGCGGACCGTTGGCTATGGCTACACCTTC.

Ten or more counts support this clonotype. The rearrangement uses TRBV6-1 and TRBJ2-3, with D perhaps matching TRBD2 (5 bases). Germline CDR1 and CDR2: MNHNS and SASEGT. Trimming pared 1 base from V and 6 bases from J, leaving 14 bases between. This CDR3 comprises 15 residues. The CDR3 DNA reads as TGTGCCAGCAGTGAAGGTCCCGCGGGTGGGGATACGCAGTATTTT. As protein: CASSEGPAGGDTQYF.

The chain has TRBV4-2 and TRBJ2-7, with D possibly being TRBD2 (5 bases). Germline CDR1 reads LGHNA; CDR2 reads YNFKEQ. V gave up 1 base and J gave up 3 bases, with 10 bases separating them. This CDR3 has 14 residues. Written as DNA, the CDR3 is TGTGCCAGCAGCCAAGGCGGAGGAGACTACGAGCAGTACTTC. Protein: CASSQGGGDYEQYF.

This clonotype was counted at least ten times. An end of the junction does not agree with germline; a read error may underlie this. The chain is built from TRBV7-7 and TRBJ2-5, with D possibly matching TRBD1 (5 bases). Germline lookup yields CDR1 SSHAT and CDR2 FNYEAQ (reference sequence). There are 13 residues in the CDR3. CDR3 sequence reads: CASSLGQQETQYF. In DNA form, the CDR3 reads TGTGCTAGCAGCTTGGGGCAGCAAGAGACCCAGTACTTC. The whole variable domain, filled in from reference TRBV7-7 and TRBJ2-5, reads GAGVSQSPRYKVTKRGQDVTLRCDPISSHATLYWYQQALGQGPEFLTYFNYEAQPDKSGLPSDRFSAERPEGSISTLTIQRTEQRDSAMYRCASSLGQQETQYFGPGTRLLVL.

Regarding this clonotype: A read error may explain this, as a much larger clone is one base away. This CDR3 fails to terminate in the conserved phenylalanine or tryptophan, so it likely reflects a read error. This rearrangement joins TRBV3-1 to TRBJ1-5; D call uncertain. The V end was cut by 2 bases, the J end by 0 bases, with 11 bases between. This CDR3 spans 16 amino acids. Germline CDR1 reads LGHDT; CDR2 reads YNNKEL (reference sequence). Here the CDR3 reads CASSQRGGHSNQPQHS. In nucleotides, the CDR3 is TGTGCCAGCAGCCAACGGGGAGGGCATAGCAATCAGCCCCAGCATTCT.

On this clonotype itself: A read error may be the cause here, since a much bigger clone is one base away. The chain combines TRBV11-2 with TRBJ2-3; a weak D match, TRBD2 (5 bases). Germline loops: CDR1 SGHAT, CDR2 FQNNGV. This CDR3 contains 15 residues. The chain's CDR3 is CAGSGRHGNTDTQYF. DNA for the CDR3: TGTGCCGGCAGCGGCCGACATGGAAACACAGATACGCAGTATTTT.

By proportion, this clonotype is medium-sized (0.01 to 0.1%). The chain links TRBV7-9 to TRBJ2-1, with D possibly TRBD1 on 5 matching bases. Per germline, CDR1 SEHNR and CDR2 FQNEAQ (reference sequence). V was clipped by 5 bases and J by 6 bases, with 8 bases between them. This CDR3 comprises 12 residues. This chain's CDR3 is CASSMTANEQFF. CDR3 bases: TGTGCCAGCAGCATGACAGCCAATGAGCAGTTCTTC.

This clonotype ranks as medium-sized (0.01 to 0.1%). The chain uses TRBV5-1 and TRBJ1-1; D call uncertain. Germline loops: CDR1 SGHRS, CDR2 YFSETQ. V dropped 0 bases and J dropped 0 bases, with 9 bases sitting between them. The CDR3 sequence is 15 residues long. For the CDR3, the DNA is TGCGCCAGCAGCTTGGCCTTTGGGATGAACACTGAAGCTTTCTTT. Residues: CASSLAFGMNTEAFF. The full variable domain, its missing parts supplied by reference TRBV5-1 and TRBJ1-1, is KAGVTQTPRYLIKTRGQQVTLSCSPISGHRSVSWYQQTPGQGLQFLFEYFSETQRNKGNFPGRFSGRQFSNSRSEMNVSTLELGDSALYLCASSLAFGMNTEAFFGQGTRLTVV.

Many counts were recorded for this clonotype. The chain combines TRBV9 with TRBJ2-1; D gene unclear. The germline CDR1 and CDR2 sequences are SGDLS and YYNGEE. The CDR3 length is 14 residues. V was shortened by 4 bases and J by 6 bases, with 14 bases between the two germline ends. The CDR3 coding sequence is TGTGCCAGCAGCCCCCCCCCTCCCAGCAATGAGCAGTTCTTC. Translating gives CASSPPPPSNEQFF.

This clonotype has a count of ten or more. The CDR3 loop reads CSAPPRGEAEAFF. In DNA form, the CDR3 reads TGCAGTGCCCCCCCCAGGGGTGAGGCTGAAGCTTTCTTT. The genes are TRBV20-1 and TRBJ1-1; perhaps TRBD1 as D (6 bases). V lost 6 bases and J lost 6, with 17 bases in between. This CDR3 has 13 amino acids. Germline V CDR1 and CDR2: DFQATT, SNEGSKA (reference sequence).

This clonotype showed up many times. The rearrangement uses TRBV12-3 or TRBV12-4 and TRBJ2-1; unclear D gene. The CDR3 is made up of 16 amino acids. V lost 5 bases and J 5 bases, leaving 19 bases between the germline ends. CDR3 protein: CASSTRPGAKDNEQFF. CDR3 DNA sequence: TGTGCCAGCAGTACCCGTCCGGGCGCCAAGGACAATGAGCAGTTCTTC.

This clonotype has just one count. J is TRBJ2-1 and V is TRBV20-1; 7 bases line up with TRBD2. This CDR3 spans 16 amino acids. Looked up from germline, CDR1 is DFQATT and CDR2 is SNEGSKA (reference sequence). V was pared by 0 bases and J by 1 base, with 6 bases of the junction left unmatched. The CDR3 DNA is TGCAGTGCTAGAGATCCAAACGGGAGGTCCTACAATGAGCAGTTCTTC. Its translation: CSARDPNGRSYNEQFF.

This clonotype occurred a few times. The CDR3: CASTLPGLEFRFF. DNA for the CDR3: TGTGCCAGCACCCTGCCGGGACTTGAGTTTAGATTCTTC. V is TRBV5-4 and J is TRBJ2-1; maybe TRBD2 (6 bases). The V and J ends lost 6 bases and 16 bases respectively, with 23 bases between them. The germline V gene has CDR1 SGHNT and CDR2 YYREEE (reference sequence). CDR3 length: 13 residues.

Many counts were recorded for this clonotype. CDR3 in amino acids: CSGARQGNTEAFF. For the CDR3, the DNA is TGCAGCGGTGCCCGTCAGGGGAACACTGAAGCTTTCTTT. The rearrangement uses TRBV29-1 and TRBJ1-1; D may be TRBD1 (5 bases). CDR3 size: 13 residues. The germline gives CDR1 SQVTM, CDR2 ANQGSEA. Trimming stripped 7 bases from V and 1 base from J, with 13 bases between.